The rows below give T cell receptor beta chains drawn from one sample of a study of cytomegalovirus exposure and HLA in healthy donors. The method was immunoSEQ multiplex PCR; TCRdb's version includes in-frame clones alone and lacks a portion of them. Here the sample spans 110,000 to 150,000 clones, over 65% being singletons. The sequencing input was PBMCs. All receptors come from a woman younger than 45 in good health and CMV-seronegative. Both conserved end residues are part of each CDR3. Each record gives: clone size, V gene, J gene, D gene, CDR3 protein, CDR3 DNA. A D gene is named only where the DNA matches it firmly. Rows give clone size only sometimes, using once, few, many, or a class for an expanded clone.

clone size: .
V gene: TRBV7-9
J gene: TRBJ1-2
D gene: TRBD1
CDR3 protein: CASSGVWDRVGYTF
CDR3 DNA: TGTGCCAGCAGCGGCGTATGGGACAGGGTTGGCTACACCTTC

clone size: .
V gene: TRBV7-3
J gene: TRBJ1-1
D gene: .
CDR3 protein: CASSSAGGGYMNTEAFF
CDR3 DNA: TGTGCCAGCAGCTCTGCGGGAGGCGGTTACATGAACACTGAAGCTTTCTTT

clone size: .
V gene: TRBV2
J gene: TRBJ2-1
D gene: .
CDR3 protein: CASSALAYNEQFF
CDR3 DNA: TGTGCCAGCAGTGCTCTAGCCTACAATGAGCAGTTCTTC

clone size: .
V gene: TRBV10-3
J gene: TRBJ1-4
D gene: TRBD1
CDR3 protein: CAISAGGKGEKLFF
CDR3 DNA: TGTGCCATCAGTGCAGGGGGGAAGGGTGAAAAACTGTTTTTT

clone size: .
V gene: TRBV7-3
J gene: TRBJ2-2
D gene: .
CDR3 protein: CASSSIAVLNTGELFF
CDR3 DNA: TGTGCCAGCAGCTCCATAGCGGTACTGAACACCGGGGAGCTGTTTTTT

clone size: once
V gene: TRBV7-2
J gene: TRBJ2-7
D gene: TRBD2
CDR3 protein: CASSLGREYHEQYF
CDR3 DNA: TGTGCCAGCAGCTTAGGGCGGGAGTATCACGAGCAGTACTTC

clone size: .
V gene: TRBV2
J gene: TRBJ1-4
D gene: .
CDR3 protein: CASTATNEKLFF
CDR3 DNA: TGTGCCAGCACCGCAACTAATGAAAAACTGTTTTTT

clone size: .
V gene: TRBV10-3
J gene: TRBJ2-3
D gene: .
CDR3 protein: CAISGQRASTDTQYF
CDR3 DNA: TGTGCCATCAGTGGACAGAGAGCTAGCACAGATACGCAGTATTTT

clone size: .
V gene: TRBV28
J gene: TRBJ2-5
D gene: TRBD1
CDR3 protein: CASTLTGTRTQYF
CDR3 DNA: TGTGCCAGCACCCTGACAGGGACGAGGACCCAGTACTTC

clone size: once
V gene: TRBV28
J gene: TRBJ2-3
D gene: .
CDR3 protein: CASRTGSTDTQYF
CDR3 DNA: TGTGCCAGCAGGACAGGAAGCACAGATACGCAGTATTTT

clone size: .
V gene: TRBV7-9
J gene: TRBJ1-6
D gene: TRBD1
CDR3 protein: CASSPWDRDNSPLHF
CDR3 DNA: TGTGCCAGCAGCCCGTGGGACAGGGATAATTCACCCCTCCACTTT

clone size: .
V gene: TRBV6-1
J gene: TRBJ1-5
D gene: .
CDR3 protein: CASSQQGFGQPQHF
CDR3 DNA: TGTGCCAGCAGTCAACAGGGTTTCGGTCAGCCCCAGCATTTT

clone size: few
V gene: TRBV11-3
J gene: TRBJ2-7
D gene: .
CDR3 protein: CASSLYREGEQYF
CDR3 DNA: TGTGCCAGCAGCCTTTACAGGGAAGGCGAGCAGTACTTC

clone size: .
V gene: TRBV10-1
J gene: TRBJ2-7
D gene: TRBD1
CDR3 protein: CASFPGQGLEQYF
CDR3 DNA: TGCGCCAGTTTCCCGGGACAGGGGCTCGAGCAGTACTTC

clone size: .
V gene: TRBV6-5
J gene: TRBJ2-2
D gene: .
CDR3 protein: CASQGSLTGELFF
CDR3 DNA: TGTGCCAGCCAGGGGTCCCTCACCGGGGAGCTGTTTTTT

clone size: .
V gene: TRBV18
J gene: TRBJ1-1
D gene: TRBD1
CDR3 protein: CASSPSTGARGTEAFF
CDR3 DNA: TGTGCCAGCTCACCATCGACAGGGGCTCGTGGCACTGAAGCTTTCTTT

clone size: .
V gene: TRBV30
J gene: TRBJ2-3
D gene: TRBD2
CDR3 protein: CAWSEGLAGVGDTQYF
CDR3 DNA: TGTGCCTGGAGTGAGGGACTAGCGGGAGTAGGAGATACGCAGTATTTT

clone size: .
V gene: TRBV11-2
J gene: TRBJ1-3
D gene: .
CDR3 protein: CASSQRVDTIYF
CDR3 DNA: TGTGCCAGCAGCCAGCGGGTAGACACCATATATTTT

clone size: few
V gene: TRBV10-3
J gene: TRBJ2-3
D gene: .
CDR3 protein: CAISPRGQGTDTQYF
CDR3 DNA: TGTGCCATCAGCCCGCGGGGGCAGGGCACAGATACGCAGTATTTT

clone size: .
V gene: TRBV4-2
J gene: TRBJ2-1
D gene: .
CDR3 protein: CASSPDREEQFF
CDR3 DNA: TGTGCCAGCAGCCCTGACCGGGAGGAGCAGTTCTTC

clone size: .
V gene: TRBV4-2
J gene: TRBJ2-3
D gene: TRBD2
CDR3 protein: CASSQGGLADTQYF
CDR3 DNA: TGTGCCAGCAGCCAAGGCGGACTAGCAGATACGCAGTATTTT

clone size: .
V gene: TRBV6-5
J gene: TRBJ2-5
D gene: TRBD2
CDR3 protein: CASQTSAQETQYF
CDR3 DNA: TGTGCCAGTCAGACTAGCGCACAAGAGACCCAGTACTTC

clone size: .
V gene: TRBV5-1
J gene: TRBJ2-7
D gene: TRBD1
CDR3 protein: CASSPGQDSYEQYF
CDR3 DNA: TGCGCCAGCAGCCCGGGACAGGACTCCTACGAGCAGTACTTC

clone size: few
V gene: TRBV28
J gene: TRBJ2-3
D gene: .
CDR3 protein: CASSLFVGDTQYF
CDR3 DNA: TGTGCCAGCAGTTTATTTGTCGGAGATACGCAGTATTTT

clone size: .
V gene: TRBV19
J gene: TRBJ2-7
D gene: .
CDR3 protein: CASSGHNSYEQYF
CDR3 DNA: TGTGCCAGTAGTGGACACAACTCCTACGAGCAGTACTTC

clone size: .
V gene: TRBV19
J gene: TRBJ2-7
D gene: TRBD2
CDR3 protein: CASQPSGSSYEQYF
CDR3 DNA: TGTGCCAGTCAACCCAGCGGGAGCTCCTACGAGCAGTACTTC

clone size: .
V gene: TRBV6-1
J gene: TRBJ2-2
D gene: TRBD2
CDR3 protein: CASSEGPYSGRATGELFF
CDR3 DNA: TGTGCCAGCAGTGAAGGCCCCTATAGCGGGAGGGCGACCGGGGAGCTGTTTTTT

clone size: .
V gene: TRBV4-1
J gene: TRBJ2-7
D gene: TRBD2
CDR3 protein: CASSHPGRGDYEQYF
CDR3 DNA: TGCGCCAGCAGCCACCCCGGTCGGGGGGACTACGAGCAGTACTTC

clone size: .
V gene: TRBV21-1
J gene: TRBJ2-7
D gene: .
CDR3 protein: CASSKGYRVPYEQYF
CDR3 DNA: TGTGCCAGCAGCAAAGGGTACAGGGTTCCCTACGAGCAGTACTTC

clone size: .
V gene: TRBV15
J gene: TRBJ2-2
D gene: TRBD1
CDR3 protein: CATSRVTGVTGELFF
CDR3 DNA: TGTGCCACCAGCAGAGTTACAGGGGTCACCGGGGAGCTGTTTTTT

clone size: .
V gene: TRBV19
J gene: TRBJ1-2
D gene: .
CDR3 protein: CASSPRGGPLSGYTF
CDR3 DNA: TGTGCCAGTAGTCCCCGTGGAGGGCCGTTGAGTGGCTACACCTTC

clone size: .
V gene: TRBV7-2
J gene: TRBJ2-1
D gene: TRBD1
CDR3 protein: CASSRDRGTYEQFF
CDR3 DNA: TGTGCCAGCAGCCGGGACAGGGGGACATATGAGCAGTTCTTC

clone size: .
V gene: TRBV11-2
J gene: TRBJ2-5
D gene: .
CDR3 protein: CASSPVAQETQYF
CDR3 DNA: TGTGCCAGCAGCCCGGTAGCTCAAGAGACCCAGTACTTC

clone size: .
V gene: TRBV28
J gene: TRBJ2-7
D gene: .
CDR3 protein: CASSLVGADVYEQYF
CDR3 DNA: TGTGCCAGCAGTTTGGTGGGAGCGGATGTCTACGAGCAGTACTTC

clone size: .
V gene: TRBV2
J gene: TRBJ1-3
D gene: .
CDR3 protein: CATSPWEDIYF
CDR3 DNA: TGTGCCACCTCCCCTTGGGAGGACATATATTTT

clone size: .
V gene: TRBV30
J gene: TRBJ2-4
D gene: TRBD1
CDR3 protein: CAWSVRGTDKNIQYF
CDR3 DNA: TGTGCCTGGAGTGTACGTGGGACAGACAAAAACATTCAGTACTTC

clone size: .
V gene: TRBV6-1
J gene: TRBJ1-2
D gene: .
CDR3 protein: CASSEGGGVSGYTF
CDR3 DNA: TGTGCCAGCAGTGAAGGTGGAGGGGTTTCCGGCTACACCTTC

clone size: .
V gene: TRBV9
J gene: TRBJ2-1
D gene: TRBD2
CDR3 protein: CASSVGLAGVRNEQFF
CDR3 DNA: TGTGCCAGCAGCGTAGGACTAGCGGGAGTGCGCAATGAGCAGTTCTTC

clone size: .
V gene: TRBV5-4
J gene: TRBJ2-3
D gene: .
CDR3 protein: CASSLGGQGTDTQYF
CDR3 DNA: TGTGCCAGCAGCTTGGGGGGGCAGGGCACAGATACGCAGTATTTT

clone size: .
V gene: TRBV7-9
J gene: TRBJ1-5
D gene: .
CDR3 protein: CASSPLEGNQPQHF
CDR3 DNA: TGTGCCAGCAGCCCCTTAGAGGGCAATCAGCCCCAGCATTTT

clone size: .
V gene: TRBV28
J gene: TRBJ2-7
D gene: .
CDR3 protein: CASRGDTYEQYF
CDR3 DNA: TGTGCCAGCAGAGGGGATACCTACGAGCAGTACTTC

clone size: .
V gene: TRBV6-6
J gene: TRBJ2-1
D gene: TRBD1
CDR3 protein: CASKSTGGSNEQFF
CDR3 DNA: TGTGCCAGCAAGTCGACAGGGGGCTCCAATGAGCAGTTCTTC

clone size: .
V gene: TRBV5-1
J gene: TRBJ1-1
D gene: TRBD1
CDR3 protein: CASRIGQGGTEAFF
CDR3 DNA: TGCGCCAGCAGAATAGGACAGGGAGGGACTGAAGCTTTCTTT

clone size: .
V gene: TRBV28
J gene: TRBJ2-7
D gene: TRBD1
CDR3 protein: CASSLPGTAYEQYF
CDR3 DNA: TGTGCCAGCAGTTTACCGGGGACAGCCTACGAGCAGTACTTC

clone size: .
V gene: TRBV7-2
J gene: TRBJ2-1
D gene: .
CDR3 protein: CASSPVAYNEQFF
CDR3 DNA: TGTGCCAGCAGTCCCGTAGCCTACAATGAGCAGTTCTTC

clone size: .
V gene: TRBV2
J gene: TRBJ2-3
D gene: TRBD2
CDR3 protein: CASSRGGQDTQYF
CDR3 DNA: TGTGCCAGCTCCCGCGGGGGGCAGGATACGCAGTATTTT

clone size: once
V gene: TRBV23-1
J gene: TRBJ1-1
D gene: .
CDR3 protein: CASSPTGFPLNTEAFF
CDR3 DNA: TGCGCCAGCAGTCCTACAGGGTTCCCCTTGAACACTGAAGCTTTCTTT

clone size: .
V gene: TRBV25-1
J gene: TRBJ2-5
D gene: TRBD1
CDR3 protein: CASSDGSRGLETQYF
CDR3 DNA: TGTGCCAGCAGCGATGGGAGCAGGGGGTTGGAGACCCAGTACTTC

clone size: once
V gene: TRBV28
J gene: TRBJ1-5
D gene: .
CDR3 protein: CASSFYFGYDQPQHF
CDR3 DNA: TGTGCCAGCAGTTTTTATTTCGGTTACGATCAGCCCCAGCATTTT

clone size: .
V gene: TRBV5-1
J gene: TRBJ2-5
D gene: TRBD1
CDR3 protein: CASSPTGIETQYF
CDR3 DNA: TGCGCCAGCAGCCCGACAGGGATAGAGACCCAGTACTTC

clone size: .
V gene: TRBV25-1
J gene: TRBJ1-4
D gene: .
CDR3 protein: CAIHRSSDEKLFF
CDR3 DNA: TGTGCCATTCACAGGTCGAGTGATGAAAAACTGTTTTTT

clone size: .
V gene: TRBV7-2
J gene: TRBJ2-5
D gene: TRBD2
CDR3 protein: CASSLMGAGAGETQYF
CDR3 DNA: TGTGCCAGCAGCTTAATGGGAGCGGGGGCCGGGGAGACCCAGTACTTC

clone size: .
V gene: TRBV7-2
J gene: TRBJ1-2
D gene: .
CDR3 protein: CASSLLPQGSYGYTF
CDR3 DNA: TGTGCCAGCAGCTTACTCCCACAGGGAAGTTATGGCTACACCTTC